Listed here are 3 T cell receptor beta chains from one sample, sequenced in a study of CD8+ T cells in alopecia areata. cDNA reverse transcribed from extracted RNA served as the sequencing template. Produced via immunoSEQ multiplex PCR; TCRdb's table is partial and in-frame only. The profile shows roughly 100,000 clones, about nine tenths of them singletons. Documented treatment: oral pan-JAK inhibitor, 5-10 mg twice daily. The sample here was CD8+ T cells sorted from blood, taken between weeks 30 and 35, from a patient treated with tofacitinib. These receptor sequences come from a human donor with alopecia areata.

V usage is TRBV7-9 and J usage is TRBJ2-5; no clear D gene. The end of the DNA is better explained by TRBJ2-7, so the J call may be wrong. The CDR3 contains 17 residues. The germline CDR1 and CDR2 sequences are SEHNR and FQNEAQ (reference sequence). Here the CDR3 DNA reads TGTGCCAGCAGCCGGCTTAGGTACGAGGCTCCCTCCTACGAGCAGTACTTC. Translating it yields CASSRLRYEAPSYEQYF.

The chain uses TRBV30 and TRBJ2-3, with 9 bases fitting TRBD2. Trimming at V came to 2 bases and at J to 0 bases, leaving 6 bases not matched to a gene. Germline CDR1 GTSNPN, CDR2 SVGIG (reference sequence). The CDR3 totals 16 residues. In DNA, the CDR3 is TGTGCCTGGAGTCTTACTAGCGGGTACAGCACAGATACGCAGTATTTT. Translating it yields CAWSLTSGYSTDTQYF.

The rearrangement uses TRBV12-5 and TRBJ1-1, with D possibly matching TRBD1 (5 bases). This CDR3 is 12 amino acids long. Germline loops: CDR1 LGHNT, CDR2 FRNRAP. Trimming pared 7 bases from V and 1 base from J, leaving 7 bases between. The DNA for the CDR3 is TGTGCTAGTGCCGGGGGGAACACTGAAGCTTTCTTT. The encoded protein is CASAGGNTEAFF.